This TCR beta chain was recorded in a study of T cell responses to AZD1222 COVID-19 vaccine. The CDR3 is made up of 11 amino acids. V was clipped by 7 bases and J by 5 bases, with 6 bases between them. Germline assignment: CDR1 SGHNT and CDR2 YYREEE (reference sequence). Measured with immunoSEQ multiplex PCR; TCRdb has only the in-frame clones, and not every one. The sample comprises tens of thousands of clones, roughly 90% of which are singletons, and around 10% rests with the top ten. The sequence was collected from an adult who received the AZD1222 COVID-19 vaccine. The chain has TRBV5-4 and TRBJ2-2, with D unclear. The source was peripheral blood, collected 28 days after the second AZD1222 dose. This CDR3 reads CASGGTGELFF. CDR3 coding DNA: TGTGCCAGCGGCGGAACCGGGGAGCTGTTTTTT. Combining the CDR3 with reference TRBV5-4 and TRBJ2-2 gives the whole variable domain ETGVTQSPTHLIKTRGQQVTLRCSSQSGHNTVSWYQQALGQGPQFIFQYYREEENGRGNFPPRFSGLQFPNYSSELNVNALELDDSALYLCASGGTGELFFGEGSRLTVL.